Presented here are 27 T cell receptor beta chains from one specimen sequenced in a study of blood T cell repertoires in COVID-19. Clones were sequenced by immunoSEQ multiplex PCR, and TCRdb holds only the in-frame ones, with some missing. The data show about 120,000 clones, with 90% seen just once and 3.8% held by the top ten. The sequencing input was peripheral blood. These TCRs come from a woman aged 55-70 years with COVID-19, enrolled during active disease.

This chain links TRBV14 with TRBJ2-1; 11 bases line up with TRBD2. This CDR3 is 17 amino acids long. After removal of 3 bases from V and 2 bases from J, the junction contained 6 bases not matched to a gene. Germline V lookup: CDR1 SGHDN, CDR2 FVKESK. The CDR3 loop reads CASSHRLAGPPYNEQFF. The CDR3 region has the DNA TGTGCCAGCAGCCATCGACTAGCGGGGCCTCCCTACAATGAGCAGTTCTTC. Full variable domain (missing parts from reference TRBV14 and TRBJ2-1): EAGVTQFPSHSVIEKGQTVTLRCDPISGHDNLYWYRRVMGKEIKFLLHFVKESKQDESGMPNNRFLAERTGGTYSTLKVQPAELEDSGVYFCASSHRLAGPPYNEQFFGPGTRLTVL.

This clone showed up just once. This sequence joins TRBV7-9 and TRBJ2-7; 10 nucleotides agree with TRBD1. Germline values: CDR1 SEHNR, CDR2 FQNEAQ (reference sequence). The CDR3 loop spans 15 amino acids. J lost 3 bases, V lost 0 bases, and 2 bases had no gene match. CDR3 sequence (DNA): TGTGCCAGCAGCTTAGCAGGGACAGGGGACTACGAGCAGTACTTC. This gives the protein CASSLAGTGDYEQYF.

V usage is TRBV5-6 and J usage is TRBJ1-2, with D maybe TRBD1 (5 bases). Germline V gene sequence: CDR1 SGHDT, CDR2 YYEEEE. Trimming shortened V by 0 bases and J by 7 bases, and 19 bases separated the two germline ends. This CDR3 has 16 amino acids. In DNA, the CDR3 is TGTGCCAGCAGCTTGGCCCGTCGGGGGACTGCAGGTGGCTACACCTTC. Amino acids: CASSLARRGTAGGYTF. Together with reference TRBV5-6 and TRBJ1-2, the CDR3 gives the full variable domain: DAGVTQSPTHLIKTRGQQVTLRCSPKSGHDTVSWYQQALGQGPQFIFQYYEEEERQRGNFPDRFSGHQFPNYSSELNVNALLLGDSALYLCASSLARRGTAGGYTFGSGTRLTVV.

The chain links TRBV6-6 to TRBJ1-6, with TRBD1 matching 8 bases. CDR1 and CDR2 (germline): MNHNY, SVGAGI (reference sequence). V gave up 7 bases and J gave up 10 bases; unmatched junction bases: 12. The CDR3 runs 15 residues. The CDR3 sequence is CASIQTGTGTSPLHF. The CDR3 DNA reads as TGTGCCAGCATTCAGACCGGGACAGGAACCTCACCCCTCCACTTT.

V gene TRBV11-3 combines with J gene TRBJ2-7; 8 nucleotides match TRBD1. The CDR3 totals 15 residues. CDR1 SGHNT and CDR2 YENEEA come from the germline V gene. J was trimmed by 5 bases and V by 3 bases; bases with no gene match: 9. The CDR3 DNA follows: TGTGCCAGCAGCTTGGGAAACAGGGGGTTAGACGAGCAGTACTTC. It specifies CASSLGNRGLDEQYF.

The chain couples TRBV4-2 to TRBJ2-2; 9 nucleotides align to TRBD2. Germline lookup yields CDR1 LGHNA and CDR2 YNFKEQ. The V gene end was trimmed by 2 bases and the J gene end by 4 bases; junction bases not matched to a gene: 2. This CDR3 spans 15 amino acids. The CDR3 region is CASSQRTSATGELFF. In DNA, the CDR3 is TGTGCCAGCAGCCAACGGACTAGCGCCACCGGGGAGCTGTTTTTT.

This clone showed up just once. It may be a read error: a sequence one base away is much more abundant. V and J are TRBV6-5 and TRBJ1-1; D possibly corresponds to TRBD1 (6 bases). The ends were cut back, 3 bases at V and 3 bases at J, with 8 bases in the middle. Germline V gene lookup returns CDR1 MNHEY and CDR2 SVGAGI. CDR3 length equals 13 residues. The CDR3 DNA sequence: TGTGCCAGCAGTTATCAGGGGCACACTGAAGCTTTCTTT. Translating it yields CASSYQGHTEAFF.

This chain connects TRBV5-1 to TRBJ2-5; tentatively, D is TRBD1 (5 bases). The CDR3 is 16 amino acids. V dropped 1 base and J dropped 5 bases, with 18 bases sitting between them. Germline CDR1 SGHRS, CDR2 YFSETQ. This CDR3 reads CASSLFQGRVEETQYF. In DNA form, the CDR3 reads TGCGCCAGCAGCTTGTTTCAGGGTCGAGTCGAGGAGACCCAGTACTTC.

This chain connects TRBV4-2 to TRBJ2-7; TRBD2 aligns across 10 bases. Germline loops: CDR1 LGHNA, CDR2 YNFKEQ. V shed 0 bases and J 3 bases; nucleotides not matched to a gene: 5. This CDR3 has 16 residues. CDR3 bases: TGTGCCAGCAGCCAAGATCTAGCGGGGGCCCTCTACGAGCAGTACTTC. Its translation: CASSQDLAGALYEQYF.

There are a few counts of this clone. The CDR3 here is CASSPGTSGDNEQFF. DNA of the CDR3: TGCGCCAGCAGCCCGGGGACTAGCGGGGACAATGAGCAGTTCTTC. The chain recombines TRBV4-3 with TRBJ2-1; TRBD2 matches 13 bases. Germline V gene data show CDR1 as LGHNA and CDR2 as YSLEER. CDR3 length: 15 residues. J lost 5 bases, V lost 4 bases, and 2 bases had no gene match.

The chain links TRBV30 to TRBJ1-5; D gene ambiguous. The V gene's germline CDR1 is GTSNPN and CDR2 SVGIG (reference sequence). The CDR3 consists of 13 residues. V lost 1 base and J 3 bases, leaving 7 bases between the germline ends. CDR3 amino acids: CAWSDQVNQPQHF. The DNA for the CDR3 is TGTGCCTGGAGTGACCAGGTCAATCAGCCCCAGCATTTT. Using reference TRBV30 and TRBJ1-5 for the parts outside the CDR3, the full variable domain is SQTIHQWPATLVQPVGSPLSLECTVEGTSNPNLYWYRQAAGRGLQLLFYSVGIGQISSEVPQNLSASRPQDRQFILSSKKLLLSDSGFYLCAWSDQVNQPQHFGDGTRLSIL.

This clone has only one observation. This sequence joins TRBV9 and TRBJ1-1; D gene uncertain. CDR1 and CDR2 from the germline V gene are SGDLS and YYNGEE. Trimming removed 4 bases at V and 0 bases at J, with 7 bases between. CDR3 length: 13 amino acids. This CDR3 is CASSSQMNTEAFF. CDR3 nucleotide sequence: TGTGCCAGCAGCTCGCAGATGAACACTGAAGCTTTCTTT.

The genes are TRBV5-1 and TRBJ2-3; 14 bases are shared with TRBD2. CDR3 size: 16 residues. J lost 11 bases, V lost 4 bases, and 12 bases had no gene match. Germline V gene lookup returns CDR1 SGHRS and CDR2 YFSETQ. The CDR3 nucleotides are TGCGCCAGCAGCGGGTCCCCCGAGACTAGCGGGGGGGTGCAGTATTTT. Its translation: CASSGSPETSGGVQYF. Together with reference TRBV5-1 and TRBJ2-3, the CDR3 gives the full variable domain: KAGVTQTPRYLIKTRGQQVTLSCSPISGHRSVSWYQQTPGQGLQFLFEYFSETQRNKGNFPGRFSGRQFSNSRSEMNVSTLELGDSALYLCASSGSPETSGGVQYFGPGTRLTVL.

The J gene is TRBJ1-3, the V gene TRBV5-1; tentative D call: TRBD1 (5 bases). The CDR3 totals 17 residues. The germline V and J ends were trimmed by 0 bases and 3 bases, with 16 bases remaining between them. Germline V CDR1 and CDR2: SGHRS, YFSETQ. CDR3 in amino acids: CASSLGTGLGGGNTIYF. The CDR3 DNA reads TGCGCCAGCAGCTTGGGTACGGGACTCGGGGGTGGAAACACCATATATTTT.

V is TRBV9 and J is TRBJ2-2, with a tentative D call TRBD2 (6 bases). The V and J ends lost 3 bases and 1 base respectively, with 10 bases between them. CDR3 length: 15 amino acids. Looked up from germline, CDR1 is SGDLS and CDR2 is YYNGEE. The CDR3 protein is CASSDLGGNTGELFF. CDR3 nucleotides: TGTGCCAGCAGCGACCTGGGAGGGAACACCGGGGAGCTGTTTTTT.

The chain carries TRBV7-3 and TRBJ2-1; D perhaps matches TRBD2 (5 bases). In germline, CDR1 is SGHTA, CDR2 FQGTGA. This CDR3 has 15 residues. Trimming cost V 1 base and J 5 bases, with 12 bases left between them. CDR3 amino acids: CASSLNGDMHNEQFF. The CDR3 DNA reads TGTGCCAGCAGCTTAAACGGGGATATGCACAATGAGCAGTTCTTC.

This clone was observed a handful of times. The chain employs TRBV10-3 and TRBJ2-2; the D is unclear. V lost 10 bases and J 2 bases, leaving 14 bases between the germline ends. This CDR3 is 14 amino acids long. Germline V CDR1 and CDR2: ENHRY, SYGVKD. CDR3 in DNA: TGTGCCACCAGATACCAGGAAAACACCGGGGAGCTGTTTTTT. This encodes CATRYQENTGELFF.

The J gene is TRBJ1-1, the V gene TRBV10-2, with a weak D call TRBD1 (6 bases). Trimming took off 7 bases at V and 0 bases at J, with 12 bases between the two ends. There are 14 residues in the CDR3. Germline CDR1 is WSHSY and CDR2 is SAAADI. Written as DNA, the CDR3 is TGCGCCAGCAAAGGAGGGGGGGTGAACACTGAAGCTTTCTTT. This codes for CASKGGGVNTEAFF.

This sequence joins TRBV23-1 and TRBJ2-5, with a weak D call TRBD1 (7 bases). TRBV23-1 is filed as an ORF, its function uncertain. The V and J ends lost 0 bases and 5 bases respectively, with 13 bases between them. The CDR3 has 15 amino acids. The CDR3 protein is CASSQSGAGGETQYF. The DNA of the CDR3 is TGCGCCAGCAGTCAATCGGGGGCAGGGGGGGAGACCCAGTACTTC.

The CDR3 spells CASSFGSGGFTQYF. The CDR3 bases are TGTGCCAGCAGCTTCGGTAGCGGGGGGTTTACGCAGTATTTT. The gene calls are TRBV7-8 and TRBJ2-3, with 10 bases lining up with TRBD2. The CDR3 totals 14 residues. V lost 3 bases, J lost 8 bases, and 5 bases stayed unmatched. Germline CDR1 is SGHVS and CDR2 is FQNEAQ.

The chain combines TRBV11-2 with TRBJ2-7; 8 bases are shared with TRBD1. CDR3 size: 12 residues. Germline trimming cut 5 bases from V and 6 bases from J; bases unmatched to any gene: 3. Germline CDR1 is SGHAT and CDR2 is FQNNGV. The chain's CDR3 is CASSQTGVEQYF. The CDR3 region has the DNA TGTGCCAGCAGCCAGACAGGGGTCGAGCAGTACTTC.

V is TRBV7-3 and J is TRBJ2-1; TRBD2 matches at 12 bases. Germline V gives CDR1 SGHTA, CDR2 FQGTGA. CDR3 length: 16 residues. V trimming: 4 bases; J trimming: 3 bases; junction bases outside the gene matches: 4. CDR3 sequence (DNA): TGTGCCAGCAGCTCACCGACTAGCGGGGGCTACAATGAGCAGTTCTTC. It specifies CASSSPTSGGYNEQFF.

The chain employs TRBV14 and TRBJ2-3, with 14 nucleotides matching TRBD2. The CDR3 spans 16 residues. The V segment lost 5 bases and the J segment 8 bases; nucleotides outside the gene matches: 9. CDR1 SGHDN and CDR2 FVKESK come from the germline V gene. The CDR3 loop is CASSTRTSGGLRTQYF. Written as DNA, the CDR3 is TGTGCCAGCAGCACTCGGACTAGCGGGGGGCTACGTACGCAGTATTTT.

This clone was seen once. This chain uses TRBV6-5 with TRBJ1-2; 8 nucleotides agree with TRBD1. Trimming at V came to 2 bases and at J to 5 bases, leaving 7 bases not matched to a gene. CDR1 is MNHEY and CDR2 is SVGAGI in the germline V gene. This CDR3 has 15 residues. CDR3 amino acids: CASSYEGQGAYGYTF. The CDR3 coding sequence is TGTGCCAGCAGTTACGAAGGTCAGGGGGCATATGGCTACACCTTC.

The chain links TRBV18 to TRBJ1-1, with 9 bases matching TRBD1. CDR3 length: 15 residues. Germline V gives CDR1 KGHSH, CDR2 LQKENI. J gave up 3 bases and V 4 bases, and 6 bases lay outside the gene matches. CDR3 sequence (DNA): TGTGCCAGCTCACAAGGACAGGGGAGGTACACTGAAGCTTTCTTT. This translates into CASSQGQGRYTEAFF.

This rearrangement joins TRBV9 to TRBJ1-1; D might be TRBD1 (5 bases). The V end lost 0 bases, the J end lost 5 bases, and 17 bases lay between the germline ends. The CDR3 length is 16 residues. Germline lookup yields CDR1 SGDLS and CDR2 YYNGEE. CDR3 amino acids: CASSVEQTVARTEAFF. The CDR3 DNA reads TGTGCCAGCAGCGTAGAGCAGACAGTCGCGAGGACTGAAGCTTTCTTT.

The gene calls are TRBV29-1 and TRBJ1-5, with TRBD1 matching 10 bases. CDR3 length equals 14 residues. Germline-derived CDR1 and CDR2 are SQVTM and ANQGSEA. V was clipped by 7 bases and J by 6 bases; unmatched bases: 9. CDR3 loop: CSAGQGQGGQPQHF. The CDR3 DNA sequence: TGCAGCGCGGGACAAGGACAGGGGGGTCAGCCCCAGCATTTT.